Below, 25 T cell receptor beta chains from the same sample are listed, as sequenced in a study of tumour-infiltrating T cells in Burkitt lymphoma. Clones were read by immunoSEQ multiplex PCR, and TCRdb kept only the in-frame ones, dropping some. The sample records roughly 7,200 clones, about a sixth being singletons. Sample: tumor tissue. The receptors shown here come from a human donor with diffuse large B-cell lymphoma.

This clone has more than one count but fewer than ten. The gene calls are TRBV7-2 and TRBJ2-7, with 7 positions matching TRBD2. CDR1 is SGHTA, CDR2 FQGNSA, per germline. Germline trimming cut 5 bases from V and 7 bases from J; bases unmatched to any gene: 14. This CDR3 is 15 amino acids long. CDR3 coding DNA: TGTGCCAGCAGCCGACCTAGCGGTTCGAGGGAAGAGCAGTACTTC. This codes for CASSRPSGSREEQYF.

This sequence joins TRBV11-2 and TRBJ2-3; 7 bases are shared with TRBD2. V lost 6 bases to trimming and J lost 3 bases; unmatched junction nucleotides: 15. Looked up from germline, CDR1 is SGHAT and CDR2 is FQNNGV. The CDR3 contains 17 residues. The DNA for the CDR3 is TGTGCCAGCAGTTCCTTCCCGGTGGCGGGAGTGACAGATACGCAGTATTTT. This sequence encodes CASSSFPVAGVTDTQYF.

V and J are TRBV5-6 and TRBJ1-4, with D unclear. Germline V gene sequence: CDR1 SGHDT, CDR2 YYEEEE. The CDR3 covers 16 residues. V shed 4 bases and J shed 6 bases, with 19 bases lying between them. The DNA for the CDR3 is TGTGCCAGCAGCCTTTTCTTCCTTTCGGCTGATGAAAAACTGTTTTTT. The encoded protein is CASSLFFLSADEKLFF.

The chain uses TRBV28 and TRBJ2-1; D gene uncertain. The CDR3 has 14 amino acids. V lost 1 base and J 7 bases, leaving 11 bases between the germline ends. The germline V gene encodes CDR1 MDHEN and CDR2 SYDVKM. CDR3 DNA: TGTGCCAGCAGTTTATTCCGGTTAGGAAATGAGCAGTTCTTC. As protein: CASSLFRLGNEQFF.

The V gene is TRBV18, the J gene TRBJ2-1; TRBD2 is a possible D gene (7 bases). Deletions cut 6 bases from V and 7 bases from J, with 19 bases between. Germline CDR1 and CDR2: KGHSH and LQKENI. The CDR3 covers 15 residues. The CDR3 sequence is CASSASRGAQNEQFF. DNA of the CDR3: TGTGCCAGCTCCGCCTCCCGGGGGGCCCAGAATGAGCAGTTCTTC.

This clone was counted a few times. This chain uses TRBV19 with TRBJ1-5, with D maybe TRBD1 (5 bases). Germline CDR1 and CDR2: LNHDA and SQIVND (reference sequence). V was clipped by 4 bases and J by 4 bases, with 17 bases between them. This CDR3 has 16 amino acids. This CDR3 reads CASSTTRAGPNQPQHF. In DNA, the CDR3 is TGTGCCAGTAGTACCACCCGCGCAGGGCCGAATCAGCCCCAGCATTTT. Combining the CDR3 with reference TRBV19 and TRBJ1-5 gives the whole variable domain DGGITQSPKYLFRKEGQNVTLSCEQNLNHDAMYWYRQDPGQGLRLIYYSQIVNDFQKGDIAEGYSVSREKKESFPLTVTSAQKNPTAFYLCASSTTRAGPNQPQHFGDGTRLSIL.

This clone was seen a handful of times. The chain uses TRBV2 and TRBJ2-7, with 7 bases fitting TRBD1. CDR1 and CDR2 from the germline V gene are SNHLY and FYNNEI. The trim removed 5 bases at V and 3 bases at J, leaving 1 base unmatched. This CDR3 comprises 12 residues. CDR3 nucleotide sequence: TGTGCCAGCAGTCGGGACAGCTACGAGCAGTACTTC. Protein: CASSRDSYEQYF.

This rearrangement joins TRBV15 to TRBJ2-2; D unresolved. Germline lookup yields CDR1 LNHNV and CDR2 YYDKDF (reference sequence). This CDR3 has 14 amino acids. Trimming took off 1 base at V and 1 base at J, with 4 bases between the two ends. The CDR3 bases are TGTGCCACCAGCAGAGGGGGGAACACCGGGGAGCTGTTTTTT. Its protein is CATSRGGNTGELFF.

V and J are TRBV28 and TRBJ2-3, with 11 bases lining up with TRBD2. CDR3 size: 16 residues. CDR1 and CDR2 (germline): MDHEN, SYDVKM. The J segment lost 2 bases and the V segment lost 5 bases, leaving 6 bases of the junction unmatched. Written as DNA, the CDR3 is TGTGCCAGCAGTCCGGGACTAGCGGACCTCACAGATACGCAGTATTTT. Amino acid sequence: CASSPGLADLTDTQYF.

This clone appeared a few times. The genes are TRBV7-2 and TRBJ2-7; D perhaps matches TRBD2 (6 bases). V lost 5 bases to trimming and J lost 7 bases, with 15 bases between them. Germline-derived CDR1 and CDR2 are SGHTA and FQGNSA. This CDR3 has 13 residues. The CDR3 loop is CASSRPEGREQYF. The CDR3 DNA reads as TGTGCCAGCAGCCGGCCGGAGGGCAGGGAGCAGTACTTC.

There are a few counts of this clone. The chain employs TRBV7-9 and TRBJ1-4; TRBD1 aligns across 7 bases. Losses at the gene ends were 5 bases for V and 4 bases for J; bases not matched to a gene: 7. Germline CDR1 is SEHNR and CDR2 is FQNEAQ (reference sequence). The CDR3 is 15 amino acids. Written as DNA, the CDR3 is TGTGCCAGCAGCCCCGGACAGGCACTTAATGAAAAACTGTTTTTT. It codes for CASSPGQALNEKLFF.

There are a few counts of this clone. This CDR3 is CASRGRITEAFF. The CDR3 DNA reads as TGTGCCAGCAGGGGGCGGATCACTGAAGCTTTCTTT. V is TRBV7-9 and J is TRBJ1-1, with D maybe TRBD1 (5 bases). Germline CDR1 and CDR2: SEHNR and FQNEAQ (reference sequence). V was clipped by 6 bases and J by 4 bases, with 9 bases between them. The CDR3 has 12 residues.

The chain recombines TRBV25-1 with TRBJ2-1; 7 nucleotides match TRBD2. The CDR3 spans 13 residues. V dropped 3 bases and J dropped 9; count of bases not matched to a gene: 5. The germline V gene encodes CDR1 MGHDK and CDR2 SYGVNS. CDR3 amino acids: CASSDQLASEQFF. The CDR3 region has the DNA TGTGCCAGCAGTGATCAACTAGCGTCTGAGCAGTTCTTC.

V usage is TRBV14 and J usage is TRBJ1-1; possible D gene TRBD1, 5 bases. Trimming took off 10 bases at V and 3 bases at J, with 15 bases between the two ends. Germline CDR1 reads SGHDN; CDR2 reads FVKESK. This CDR3 is built from 13 residues. CDR3 sequence: CATQGELDTEAFF. The CDR3 coding sequence is TGTGCCACCCAAGGGGAGTTGGACACTGAAGCTTTCTTT. The complete variable domain, with remaining parts taken from reference TRBV14 and TRBJ1-1, reads EAGVTQFPSHSVIEKGQTVTLRCDPISGHDNLYWYRRVMGKEIKFLLHFVKESKQDESGMPNNRFLAERTGGTYSTLKVQPAELEDSGVYFCATQGELDTEAFFGQGTRLTVV.

This sequence joins TRBV7-8 and TRBJ1-2; TRBD1 agrees at 11 bases. CDR3 size: 18 residues. The germline V gene has CDR1 SGHVS and CDR2 FQNEAQ. With V trimmed by 5 bases and J by 3 bases, 14 bases remained unmatched. The CDR3: CASSQTHRDRGFDYGYTF. Written as DNA, the CDR3 is TGTGCCAGCAGCCAAACACACCGGGACAGGGGGTTTGACTATGGCTACACCTTC.

This clone was seen a handful of times. V usage is TRBV11-3 and J usage is TRBJ2-3; 11 positions agree with TRBD2. Losses at the gene ends were 5 bases for V and 4 bases for J; bases not matched to a gene: 5. This CDR3 is 15 amino acids long. Germline V lookup: CDR1 SGHNT, CDR2 YENEEA. Written as DNA, the CDR3 is TGTGCCAGCAGCGGGGGACTAGCGGATCCAGATACGCAGTATTTT. It is translated as CASSGGLADPDTQYF.

This chain joins TRBV4-1 and TRBJ1-4; D is perhaps TRBD1 (6 bases). Germline values: CDR1 MGHRA, CDR2 YSYEKL. V gave up 1 base and J gave up 7 bases, with 16 bases separating them. The CDR3 consists of 16 residues. The CDR3 loop reads CASSQGEDSLLEKLFF. CDR3 in DNA: TGCGCCAGCAGCCAAGGTGAGGACAGTCTTCTTGAAAAACTGTTTTTT.

CDR3 protein: CASEAGAGTDTQYF. The DNA of the CDR3 is TGTGCTAGTGAGGCGGGAGCGGGCACAGATACGCAGTATTTT. The V and J genes are TRBV12-5 and TRBJ2-3; 7 bases agree with TRBD2. CDR1 LGHNT and CDR2 FRNRAP come from the germline V gene. The ends lost 7 bases at V and 1 base at J; junction bases unmatched: 5. The CDR3 is made up of 14 amino acids.

This chain uses TRBV19 with TRBJ2-7; unclear D gene. Trimming removed 1 base from V and 2 bases from J, with 6 bases in between. From germline, CDR1 is LNHDA and CDR2 SQIVND (reference sequence). This CDR3 is 13 amino acids long. The CDR3 spells CASSIGHTYEQYF. The CDR3, as DNA: TGTGCCAGTAGTATAGGTCATACCTACGAGCAGTACTTC.

This clone was detected once. This chain joins TRBV15 and TRBJ1-5; weak D call: TRBD1 (5 bases). CDR3 length: 15 residues. V lost 7 bases, J lost 4 bases, and 17 bases lay in between. CDR1 is LNHNV and CDR2 is YYDKDF in the germline V gene (reference sequence). The CDR3 bases are TGTGCCACCATCGAAAATCAGGGTTCGAATCAGCCCCAGCATTTT. This codes for CATIENQGSNQPQHF.

V usage is TRBV4-2 and J usage is TRBJ2-2, with 9 nucleotides matching TRBD1. CDR3 length: 16 amino acids. V shed 0 bases, J shed 3 bases, and the junction held 2 bases outside the gene matches. The V gene's germline CDR1 is LGHNA and CDR2 YNFKEQ. CDR3 protein: CASSQEQGAHTGELFF. The DNA of the CDR3 is TGTGCCAGCAGCCAAGAACAGGGGGCTCACACCGGGGAGCTGTTTTTT.

The sample holds a few counts of this clone. This chain links TRBV4-1 with TRBJ2-1; 12 nucleotides line up with TRBD2. V lost 5 bases and J lost 6; bases outside the gene matches: 11. CDR1 is MGHRA and CDR2 is YSYEKL in the germline V gene. The length of the CDR3 is 17 residues. The CDR3 loop reads CASSTDTGLAGVNEQFF. CDR3 DNA sequence: TGCGCCAGCAGCACGGACACGGGACTAGCGGGTGTCAATGAGCAGTTCTTC.

This chain links TRBV5-6 with TRBJ2-3; 7 bases map to TRBD2. The CDR3 contains 16 residues. Germline V gene lookup returns CDR1 SGHDT and CDR2 YYEEEE. V gave up 2 bases and J gave up 4 bases; unmatched junction bases: 10. The CDR3 protein is CASSFPREDWPDTQYF. CDR3 in DNA: TGTGCCAGCAGCTTTCCCCGGGAGGACTGGCCAGATACGCAGTATTTT.

This sequence joins TRBV29-1 and TRBJ2-3, with 8 bases identical to TRBD1. The trim removed 4 bases at V and 2 bases at J, leaving 2 bases unmatched. Germline V gives CDR1 SQVTM, CDR2 ANQGSEA. This CDR3 contains 13 residues. CDR3 amino acids: CSVGTGTTDTQYF. The CDR3 DNA reads TGCAGCGTTGGGACAGGGACCACAGATACGCAGTATTTT.

This chain links TRBV14 with TRBJ2-2; unclear D gene. This CDR3 is 15 amino acids long. Germline CDR1 is SGHDN and CDR2 is FVKESK. V was shortened by 4 bases and J by 3 bases, with 12 bases between the two germline ends. CDR3 bases: TGTGCCAGCAGCCCCCAGATGTACGACACCGGGGAGCTGTTTTTT. Its translation: CASSPQMYDTGELFF. Full variable domain (remainder filled in from reference TRBV14 and TRBJ2-2): EAGVTQFPSHSVIEKGQTVTLRCDPISGHDNLYWYRRVMGKEIKFLLHFVKESKQDESGMPNNRFLAERTGGTYSTLKVQPAELEDSGVYFCASSPQMYDTGELFFGEGSRLTVL.